Each of the 15 T cell receptor beta chains below was sequenced from the same sample in a study of metastatic and nonmetastatic thyroid tumors. No patient received treatment before thyroid surgery. TCRdb ran MiXCR on the PCR reads. The sample holds some 86,000 clones; approximately 12% are singletons and the top ten take around 9%. What was sequenced was tumor tissue. These receptors all come from a female donor with papillary thyroid cancer or a benign thyroid nodule (not recorded which). Some clones in this sample may be carry-over from other donors' samples.

This clone appeared a few times. A much larger clone differs from this one at a single base, so this may be a read error. This sequence joins TRBV28 and TRBJ2-2; D is undetermined. V lost 6 bases and J lost 9, with 20 bases in between. The CDR3 loop spans 15 amino acids. CDR1 MDHEN and CDR2 SYDVKM come from the germline V gene. The CDR3 DNA sequence: TGTGCCAGCAGAGTTGTGTCCGGTATCGCCTGGGAGCTGTTTTTT. It yields the protein CASRVVSGIAWELFF.

This clone appeared a few times. The junction and the germline gene differ at one end; a read error may be behind it. This chain uses TRBV6-1 with TRBJ2-2; TRBD2 aligns across 7 bases. CDR1 and CDR2 (germline): MNHNS, SASEGT. The length of the CDR3 is 14 residues. CDR3 sequence: CSSPMGGVTGDLFF. The CDR3 bases are TGTTCCAGCCCGATGGGAGGGGTCACCGGGGATCTGTTTTTT.

This clone was seen ten or more times. The V call is TRBV6-1, the J call TRBJ2-1, with 8 positions matching TRBD2. The CDR3 has 16 amino acids. J lost 2 bases, V lost 4 bases, and 7 bases had no gene match. Looked up from germline, CDR1 is MNHNS and CDR2 is SASEGT. CDR3: CASSVITGGTYNEQFF. DNA of the CDR3: TGTGCCAGCAGTGTGATAACGGGAGGGACCTACAATGAGCAGTTCTTC.

Ten or more counts support this clone. J is TRBJ2-1 and V is TRBV7-9; 12 bases are shared with TRBD2. The germline gives CDR1 SEHNR, CDR2 FQNEAQ (reference sequence). The CDR3 runs to 15 residues. Unmatched junction bases numbered 3, after V lost 5 bases and J lost 4 bases. This CDR3 is CASSRTSGAYNEQFF. CDR3 in DNA: TGTGCCAGCAGCCGGACTAGCGGGGCTTACAATGAGCAGTTCTTC.

This clone was counted at least ten times. Sequence at one end of the junction differs from germline and may be a read error. The V gene is TRBV6-1, the J gene TRBJ1-3; no firm D call. In germline, CDR1 is MNHNS, CDR2 SASEGT. The CDR3 sequence is 12 residues long. The CDR3 sequence is CASSEMGQVSHF. In DNA form, the CDR3 reads TGTGCCAGCAGTGAAATGGGCCAGGTTTCACATTTT.

With regard to this clone: Germline and junction disagree at one end, which may indicate a read error. V usage is TRBV5-1 and J usage is TRBJ2-7; the D call may be TRBD1 or TRBD2 (5 bases each). Germline loops: CDR1 SGHRS, CDR2 YFSETQ. This CDR3 is built from 15 residues. The DNA for the CDR3 is TGTGCCAGCAGCTTGGGGGTACTAGTCTCCTACGAGCAGTACTTC. Its protein is CASSLGVLVSYEQYF.

The table lists this clone with many counts. The chain combines TRBV5-1 with TRBJ1-6, with D uncertain. Trimming took 3 bases from V and 6 from J, leaving 1 base between them. CDR3 size: 11 residues. The germline V gene has CDR1 SGHRS and CDR2 YFSETQ. CDR3: CASSSNSPLHF. The CDR3 DNA follows: TGCGCCAGCAGCTCTAATTCACCCCTCCACTTT.

This clone was detected ten times or more. V gene TRBV24-1 combines with J gene TRBJ1-2; no clear D. V was pared by 3 bases and J by 0 bases, with 10 bases between. This CDR3 has 15 amino acids. The germline gives CDR1 KGHDR, CDR2 SFDVKD. The CDR3 DNA reads as TGTGCCACCAGTGATCGACGGGCCACTAACTATGGCTACACCTTC. Encoded protein: CATSDRRATNYGYTF.

This clone has at least ten counts. The chain combines TRBV11-2 with TRBJ2-1; TRBD2 matches at 13 bases. The CDR3 consists of 15 residues. CDR1 and CDR2 (germline): SGHAT, FQNNGV. Losses at the gene ends were 5 bases for V and 4 bases for J; bases not matched to a gene: 2. CDR3 in amino acids: CASSVLAGGYNEQFF. CDR3 coding DNA: TGTGCCAGCAGCGTACTAGCGGGAGGGTACAATGAGCAGTTCTTC.

This clone came up many times. Additional DNA sequences in this sample encode the identical CDR3. This chain links TRBV19 with TRBJ1-1, with D unresolved. The V gene's germline CDR1 is LNHDA and CDR2 SQIVND (reference sequence). V was pared by 4 bases and J by 3 bases, with 9 bases between. The CDR3 covers 13 residues. The DNA of the CDR3 is TGTGCCAGTAGTAAAGGGAGGGACACTGAAGCTTTCTTT. As protein: CASSKGRDTEAFF.

This clone was found many times. V is TRBV12-3 or TRBV12-4 and J is TRBJ1-5; 7 bases line up with TRBD1. The CDR3 is made up of 14 amino acids. V trimming: 4 bases; J trimming: 7 bases; junction bases outside the gene matches: 7. The CDR3 protein is CASSSYRGGQPQHF. The CDR3 DNA sequence: TGTGCCAGCAGTTCCTACAGGGGTGGGCAGCCCCAGCATTTT.

Of note for this clone: A read error may explain this, as a much larger clone is one base away. The same CDR3 is also encoded by other DNA sequences in this sample. CDR3: CASSRTGRDEQYF. For the CDR3, the DNA is TGTGCCAGTAGCAGGACAGGGAGGGACGAGCAGTACTTC. This sequence joins TRBV19 and TRBJ2-7, with D tentatively TRBD1 (8 bases). V dropped 6 bases and J dropped 5 bases, with 14 bases sitting between them. There are 13 residues in the CDR3. CDR1 and CDR2 from the germline V gene are LNHDA and SQIVND (reference sequence).

This clone was recorded at least ten times. V is TRBV11-2 and J is TRBJ1-2; weak D call: TRBD1 (6 bases). CDR1 is SGHAT and CDR2 is FQNNGV in the germline V gene. The CDR3 contains 16 residues. V dropped 3 bases and J dropped 3 bases, with 17 bases sitting between them. The CDR3 DNA follows: TGTGCCAGCAGCTTTGAACAGGGCCGAGGAGACTATGGCTACACCTTC. It encodes CASSFEQGRGDYGYTF.

This clone was seen ten or more times. Different DNA sequences within this sample yield the same CDR3. V gene TRBV25-1 combines with J gene TRBJ2-2; a weak D match, TRBD2 (6 bases). Germline CDR1 reads MGHDK; CDR2 reads SYGVNS. The CDR3 covers 16 residues. The germline V and J ends were trimmed by 0 bases and 1 base, with 9 bases remaining between them. CDR3 nucleotide sequence: TGTGCCAGCAGTGAATACGGGACTCAGAACACCGGGGAGCTGTTTTTT. It translates to CASSEYGTQNTGELFF.

The sample holds many counts of this clone. V and J are TRBV2 and TRBJ2-3; 9 bases match TRBD1. This CDR3 region has 14 residues. CDR1 is SNHLY, CDR2 FYNNEI, per germline. V lost 8 bases to trimming and J lost 2 bases; unmatched junction nucleotides: 5. CDR3 bases: TGTGCCAGCGGGACAGGGCCTTCCACAGATACGCAGTATTTT. Protein: CASGTGPSTDTQYF.